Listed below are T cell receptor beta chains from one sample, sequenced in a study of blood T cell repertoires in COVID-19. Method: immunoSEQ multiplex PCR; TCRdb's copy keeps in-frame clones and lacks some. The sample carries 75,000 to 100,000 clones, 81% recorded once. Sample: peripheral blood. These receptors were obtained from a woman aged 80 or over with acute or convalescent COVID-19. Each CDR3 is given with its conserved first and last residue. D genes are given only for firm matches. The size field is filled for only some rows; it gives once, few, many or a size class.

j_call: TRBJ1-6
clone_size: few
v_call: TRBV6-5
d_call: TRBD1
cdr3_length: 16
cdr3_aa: CASSYSTTGGNSPLHF
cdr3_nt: TGTGCCAGCAGTTACTCGACCACAGGGGGCAATTCACCCCTCCACTTT

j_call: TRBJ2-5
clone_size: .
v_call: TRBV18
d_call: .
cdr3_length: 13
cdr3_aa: CASSPRVGETQYF
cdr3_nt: TGTGCCAGCTCACCCAGGGTGGGAGAGACCCAGTACTTC

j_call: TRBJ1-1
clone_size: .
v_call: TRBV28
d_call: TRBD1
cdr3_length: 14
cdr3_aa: CASSLRGRGTEAFF
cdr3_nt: TGTGCCAGCAGTTTAAGGGGGCGCGGAACTGAAGCTTTCTTT

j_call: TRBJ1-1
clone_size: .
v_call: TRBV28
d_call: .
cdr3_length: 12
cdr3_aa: CASTLGGPEAFF
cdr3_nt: TGTGCCAGCACCTTAGGTGGGCCAGAAGCTTTCTTT

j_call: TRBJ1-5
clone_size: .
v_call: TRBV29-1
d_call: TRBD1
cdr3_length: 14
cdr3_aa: CSVLTGAPNQPQHF
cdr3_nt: TGCAGCGTGCTGACAGGGGCCCCCAATCAGCCCCAGCATTTT

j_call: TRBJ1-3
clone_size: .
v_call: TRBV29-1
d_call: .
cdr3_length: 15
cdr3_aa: CSVDTGSSSGNTIYF
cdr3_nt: TGCAGCGTTGATACGGGGTCAAGCTCTGGAAACACCATATATTTT

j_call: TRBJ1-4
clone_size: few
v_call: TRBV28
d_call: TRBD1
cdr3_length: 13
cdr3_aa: CASSPGQGMSVFF
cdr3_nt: TGTGCCAGCAGTCCGGGACAGGGAATGTCCGTGTTTTTT

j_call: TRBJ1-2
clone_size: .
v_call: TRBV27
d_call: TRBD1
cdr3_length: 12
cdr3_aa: CASRQQGSGYTF
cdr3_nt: TGTGCCAGCAGGCAACAGGGGAGTGGCTACACCTTC

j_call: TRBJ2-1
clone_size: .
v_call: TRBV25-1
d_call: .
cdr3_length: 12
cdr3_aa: CASSDLAREQFF
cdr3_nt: TGTGCCAGCAGTGACCTAGCCAGAGAGCAGTTCTTC

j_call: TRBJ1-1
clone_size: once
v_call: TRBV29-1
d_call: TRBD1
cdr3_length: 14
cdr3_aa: CSVGTGNRKTEAFF
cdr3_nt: TGCAGCGTGGGGACAGGGAATAGGAAAACTGAAGCTTTCTTT

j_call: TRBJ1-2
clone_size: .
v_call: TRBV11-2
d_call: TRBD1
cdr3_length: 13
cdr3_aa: CASSPGTDYGYTF
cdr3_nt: TGTGCCAGCAGCCCGGGGACAGACTATGGCTACACCTTC

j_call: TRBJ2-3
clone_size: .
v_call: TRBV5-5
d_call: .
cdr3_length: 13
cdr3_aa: CASSRVSPDTQYF
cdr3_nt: TGTGCCAGCAGCCGTGTTTCCCCAGATACGCAGTATTTT

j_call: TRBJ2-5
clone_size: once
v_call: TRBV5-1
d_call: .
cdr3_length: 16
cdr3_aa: CASSRGASAFQETQYF
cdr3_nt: TGCGCCAGCAGCAGGGGAGCTAGCGCGTTTCAAGAGACCCAGTACTTC

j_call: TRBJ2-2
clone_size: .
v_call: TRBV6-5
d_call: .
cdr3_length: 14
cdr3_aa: CASRTSYSTGELFF
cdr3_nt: TGTGCCAGCAGGACATCGTATAGCACCGGGGAGCTGTTTTTT

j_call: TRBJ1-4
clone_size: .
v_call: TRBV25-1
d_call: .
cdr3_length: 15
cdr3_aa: CASSTRAGSREKLFF
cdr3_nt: TGTGCCAGCAGCACTCGGGCGGGCTCTAGGGAAAAACTGTTTTTT

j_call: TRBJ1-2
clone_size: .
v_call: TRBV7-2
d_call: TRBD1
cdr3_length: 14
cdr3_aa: CASSPRQGAYGYTF
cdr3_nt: TGTGCCAGCAGCCCAAGACAGGGCGCCTATGGCTACACCTTC

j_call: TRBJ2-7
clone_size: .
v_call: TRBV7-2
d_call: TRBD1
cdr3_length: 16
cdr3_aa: CASSLATDRGSYEQYF
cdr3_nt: TGTGCCAGCAGCTTAGCGACGGACAGGGGGTCCTACGAGCAGTACTTC

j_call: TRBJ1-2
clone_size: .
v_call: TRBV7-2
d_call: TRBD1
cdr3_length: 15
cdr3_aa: CASSPDRGRLDGYTF
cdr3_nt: TGTGCCAGCAGCCCGGACAGGGGGCGCCTGGATGGCTACACCTTC

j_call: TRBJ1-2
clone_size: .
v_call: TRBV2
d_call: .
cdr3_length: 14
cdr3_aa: CASRPPGGGYGYTF
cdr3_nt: TGTGCCAGCAGGCCCCCTGGGGGCGGCTATGGCTACACCTTC

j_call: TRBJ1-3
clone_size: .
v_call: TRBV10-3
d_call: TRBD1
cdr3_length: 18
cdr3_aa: CAISDPAGGQMPGNTIYF
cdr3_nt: TGTGCCATCAGTGACCCAGCAGGGGGCCAAATGCCTGGAAACACCATATATTTT

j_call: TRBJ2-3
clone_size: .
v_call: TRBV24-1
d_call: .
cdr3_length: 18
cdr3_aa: CATSDLPNTGSRTDTQYF
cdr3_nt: TGTGCCACCAGTGATTTGCCGAATACAGGGTCGCGGACAGATACGCAGTATTTT

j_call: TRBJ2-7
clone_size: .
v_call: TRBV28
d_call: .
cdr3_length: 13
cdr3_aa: CASSGSPTYEQYF
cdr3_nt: TGTGCCAGCAGCGGGTCACCTACCTACGAGCAGTACTTC

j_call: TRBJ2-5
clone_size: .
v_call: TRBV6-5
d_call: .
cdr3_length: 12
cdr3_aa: CASSLVGGTQYF
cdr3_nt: TGTGCCAGCAGCCTAGTGGGGGGGACCCAGTACTTC

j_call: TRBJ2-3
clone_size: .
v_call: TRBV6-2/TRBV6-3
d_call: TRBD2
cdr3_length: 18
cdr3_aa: CASSPRTSGGAWEGTQYF
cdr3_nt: TGTGCCAGCAGCCCCAGGACTAGCGGGGGGGCCTGGGAGGGTACGCAGTATTTT

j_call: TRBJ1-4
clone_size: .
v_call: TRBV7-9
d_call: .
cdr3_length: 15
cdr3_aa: CASSPSTGFNEKLFF
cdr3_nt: TGTGCCAGCAGCCCTTCGACAGGCTTTAATGAAAAACTGTTTTTT

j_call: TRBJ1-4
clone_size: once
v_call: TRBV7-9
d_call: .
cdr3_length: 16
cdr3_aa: CASSIPGEATNEKLFF
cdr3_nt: TGTGCCAGCAGCATACCCGGAGAGGCAACTAATGAAAAACTGTTTTTT

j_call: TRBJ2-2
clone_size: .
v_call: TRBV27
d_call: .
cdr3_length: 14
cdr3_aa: CASSRTSVNGELFF
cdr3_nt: TGTGCCAGCAGTCGCACCTCGGTTAACGGGGAGCTGTTTTTT

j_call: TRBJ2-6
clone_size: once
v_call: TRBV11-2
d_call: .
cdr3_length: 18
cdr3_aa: CASSPVGVTSSGANVLTF
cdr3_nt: TGTGCCAGCAGCCCGGTAGGGGTGACCTCCTCTGGGGCCAACGTCCTGACTTTC

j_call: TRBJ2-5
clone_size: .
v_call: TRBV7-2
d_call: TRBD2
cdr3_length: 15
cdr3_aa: CASNNPTSAQETQYF
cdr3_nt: TGTGCCAGCAACAATCCGACTAGCGCCCAAGAGACCCAGTACTTC

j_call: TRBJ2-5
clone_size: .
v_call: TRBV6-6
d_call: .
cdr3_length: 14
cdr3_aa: CASSFDRLGETQYF
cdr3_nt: TGTGCCAGCAGTTTTGACAGGCTAGGGGAGACCCAGTACTTC

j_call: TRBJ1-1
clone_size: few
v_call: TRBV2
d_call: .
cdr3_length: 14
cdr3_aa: CASTERTRNTEAFF
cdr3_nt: TGTGCCAGCACCGAAAGAACAAGGAACACTGAAGCTTTCTTT